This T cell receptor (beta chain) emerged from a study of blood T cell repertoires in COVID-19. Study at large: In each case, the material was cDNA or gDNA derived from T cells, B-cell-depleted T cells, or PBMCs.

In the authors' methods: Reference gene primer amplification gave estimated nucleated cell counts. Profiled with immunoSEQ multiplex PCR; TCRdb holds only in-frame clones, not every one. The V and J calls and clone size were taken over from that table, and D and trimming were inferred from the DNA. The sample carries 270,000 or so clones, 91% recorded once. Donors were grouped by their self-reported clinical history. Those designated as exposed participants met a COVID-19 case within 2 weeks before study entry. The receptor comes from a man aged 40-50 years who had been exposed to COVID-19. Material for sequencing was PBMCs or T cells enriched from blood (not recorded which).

The chain's CDR3 is CASSLGTGGRDTEAFF. In DNA form, the CDR3 reads TGTGCCAGCAGCTTAGGTACAGGGGGTCGGGACACTGAAGCTTTCTTT. The chain joins TRBV11-2 to TRBJ1-1; 8 bases fit TRBD1. V dropped 1 base and J dropped 3; count of bases not matched to a gene: 7. The germline V gene has CDR1 SGHAT and CDR2 FQNNGV. This CDR3 is built from 16 residues.